This paragraph reports one TCR beta chain. TCRdb's table, derived via immunoSEQ multiplex PCR, lists solely in-frame clones and lacks some. The sample holds roughly 92,000 clones, 87% seen once. This sample was included in a study of blood T cell repertoires in COVID-19. With V trimmed by 5 bases and J by 1 base, 6 bases remained unmatched. The CDR3 spans 16 residues. Looked up from germline, CDR1 is SGHNT and CDR2 is YENEEA. The chain employs TRBV11-3 and TRBJ2-3; 10 nucleotides line up with TRBD2. The specimen was peripheral blood. This sequence originates from a human donor with acute or convalescent COVID-19. The donor label of this sample is uncertain. As DNA, the CDR3 is TGTGCCAGCAGCCTGGGGACTAGCGAGGGCACAGATACGCAGTATTTT. Translated: CASSLGTSEGTDTQYF.